This TCR beta chain was sequenced in a study of T cell clones after liver transplantation. Study context: Graft-donor-reactive sequences were compared with third-party-reactive TCRbeta sequences from pre-transplant mixed lymphocyte reactions. At least one year of complete immunosuppression withdrawal without enzymes over twice normal defined tolerance.

With regard to this clone: Its antigen is unknown.

Study results and limitations: Post-transplant time points were not standardized, so conclusions are preliminary.

Trimming left V 3 bases short and J 6 bases short, with 22 bases between. Germline V gene data show CDR1 as LNHNV and CDR2 as YYDKDF (reference sequence). The CDR3 is made up of 17 amino acids. Repertoires were generated with immunoSEQ multiplex PCR, while TCRdb's copy carries only in-frame clones and drops some. The sample lists about 100,000 clones; more than 75% were seen once. The chain couples TRBV15 to TRBJ2-3; D is perhaps TRBD1 (6 bases). This specimen was CD4+ T cells from blood, taken before liver transplant. This TCR was sampled from a human donor who received a liver transplant. In nucleotides, the CDR3 is TGTGCCACCAGCAGGCGCGCAGGGACATTCCCGGGGGATACGCAGTATTTT. Translating it yields CATSRRAGTFPGDTQYF.